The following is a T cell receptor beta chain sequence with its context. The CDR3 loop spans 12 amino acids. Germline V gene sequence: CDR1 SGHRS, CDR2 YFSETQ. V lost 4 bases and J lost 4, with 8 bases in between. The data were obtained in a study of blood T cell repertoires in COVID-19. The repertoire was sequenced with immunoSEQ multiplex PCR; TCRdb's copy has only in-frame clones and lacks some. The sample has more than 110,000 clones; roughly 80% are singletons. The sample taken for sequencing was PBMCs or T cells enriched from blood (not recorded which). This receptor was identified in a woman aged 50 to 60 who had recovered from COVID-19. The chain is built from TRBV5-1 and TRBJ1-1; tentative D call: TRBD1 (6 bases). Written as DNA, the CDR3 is TGCGCCAGCAGCCAGGACAGCACTGAAGCTTTCTTT. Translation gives CASSQDSTEAFF.